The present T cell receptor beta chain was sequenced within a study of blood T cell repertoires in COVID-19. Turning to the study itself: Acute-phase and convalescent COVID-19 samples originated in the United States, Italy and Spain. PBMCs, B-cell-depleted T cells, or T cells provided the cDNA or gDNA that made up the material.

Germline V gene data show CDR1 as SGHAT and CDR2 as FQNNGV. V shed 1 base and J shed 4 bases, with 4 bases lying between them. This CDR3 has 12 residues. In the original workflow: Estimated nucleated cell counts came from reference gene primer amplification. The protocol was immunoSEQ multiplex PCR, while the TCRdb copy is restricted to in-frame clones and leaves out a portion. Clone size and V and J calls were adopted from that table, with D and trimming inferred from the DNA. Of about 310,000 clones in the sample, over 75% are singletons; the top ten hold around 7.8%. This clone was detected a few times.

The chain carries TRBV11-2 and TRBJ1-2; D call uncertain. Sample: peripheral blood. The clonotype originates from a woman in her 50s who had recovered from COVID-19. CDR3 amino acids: CASSLGGYGYTF. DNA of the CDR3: TGTGCCAGCAGCTTAGGAGGCTATGGCTACACCTTC.